The clone carrying this TCR beta chain has only one observation. The antigen remains unidentified. The germline CDR1 and CDR2 sequences are MNHEY and SMNVEV (reference sequence). V lost 6 bases and J lost 5, with 15 bases in between. The CDR3 consists of 14 residues. The source of the sample is a study of T cell responses to AZD1222 COVID-19 vaccine. Findings of the study overall: Only a handful of AZD1222 recipients, six or seven in all, had baseline seropositivity. Spike-wide coverage was observed for vaccine-associated CD4 TCRs, with dominant responses at 160-218 and 743-854. There were mostly white British donors and more females than males, and clonal diversity was possibly underestimated. Spike-specific TCR breadth and depth were elevated following two AZD1222 doses.

Assay used: immunoSEQ multiplex PCR; TCRdb lists only in-frame clones, some missing. Seen here are approximately 120,000 clones, around 90% observed once, and the top ten hold about 6%. This specimen consisted of peripheral blood, obtained 28 days after the second AZD1222 dose. The clonotype originates from an adult who received the AZD1222 COVID-19 vaccine. The chain recombines TRBV27 with TRBJ2-3; D might be TRBD2 (5 bases). Here the CDR3 reads CASSPTTTIDTQYF. Here the CDR3 DNA reads TGTGCCAGCAGCCCGACTACCACGATAGATACGCAGTATTTT.